This T cell receptor (beta chain) was retrieved from a study of blood T cell dynamics during melanoma immunotherapy. On this clone: The antigen is not known.

DNA loading was fixed at roughly 0.35 ug for all bulk PBMC samples. The protocol was immunoSEQ multiplex PCR, while the TCRdb copy is restricted to in-frame clones and leaves out a portion. The table lists roughly 4,600 clones, more than 60% of them singletons. Whole-study results and caveats: PBMC repertoires of eventual disease-control patients split at W3 into clonality or diversity gains.

Time point described: week 3, after first cycle of checkpoint inhibitor. One draw preceded checkpoint blockade; another followed its first cycle at week 3. The CDR3 runs to 16 residues. After removal of 1 base from V and 8 bases from J, the junction contained 13 bases not matched to a gene. Germline CDR1 is MNHEY and CDR2 is SMNVEV (reference sequence). The sample was blood, taken from a patient treated with checkpoint blockade. The TCR sequence derives from a human donor with melanoma. The chain employs TRBV27 and TRBJ1-2; TRBD1 aligns across 7 bases. The CDR3 coding sequence is TGTGCCAGCAGTTTATACTCACAGGGGATCACCTTGGGCTACACCTTC. Amino acid sequence: CASSLYSQGITLGYTF.